The 10 T cell receptor beta chains presented below share a single source sample, sequenced in a study of T cells expressing NK-cell markers (dated by TCRdb to 2018 to 2021). Library generation was performed with 5' RACE. Sequenced on an Illumina HiSeq 2000. Following TCRdb reprocessing, every CDR3 protein sequence forms one entry, and DNA is not provided. In this sample's table one finds approximately 170,000 distinct CDR3 sequences. The ten biggest clones cover 20% of the sample. The sample taken for sequencing was blood T cells: a sorted CD56 or NKG2C T cell subset, CD4+ or CD8+ T cells, or bulk PBMC T cells (not recorded which). Source of these receptors: a man aged 18 to 69 in good health.

The chain recombines TRBV6-1 with TRBJ2-7. From germline, CDR1 is MNHNS and CDR2 SASEGT. This CDR3 is 11 amino acids long. The CDR3 spells CASSEGYEQYF.

The J gene is TRBJ2-3, the V gene TRBV7-7; TCRdb returns TRBD1, unconfirmable since there is no DNA. Germline-derived CDR1 and CDR2 are SSHAT and FNYEAQ (reference sequence). The CDR3 consists of 13 residues. The CDR3 reads CASSQGGADTQYF.

The chain employs TRBV4-2 and TRBJ2-1; TCRdb proposes TRBD1, but this gene call is untestable without DNA. Germline CDR1 LGHNA, CDR2 YNFKEQ. The CDR3 contains 15 residues. CDR3 sequence reads: CASSQEWTGGVEQFF.

The rearrangement uses TRBV6-4 and TRBJ2-3; TCRdb outputs TRBD2, but without DNA this stays unchecked. The germline CDR1 and CDR2 sequences are MRHNA and SNTAGT. The CDR3 spans 15 residues. Here the CDR3 reads CATSTSGGATDTQYF.

The rearrangement joins TRBV20-1 to TRBJ2-7; lacking DNA, the TRBD1 call made by TCRdb goes unchecked. This CDR3 has 16 amino acids. CDR1 is DFQATT and CDR2 is SNEGSKA in the germline V gene (reference sequence). The CDR3 sequence: CSARDTGTYYSYEQYF.

V usage is TRBV28 and J usage is TRBJ2-1; TCRdb outputs TRBD2, but without DNA this stays unchecked. Germline V gene lookup returns CDR1 MDHEN and CDR2 SYDVKM. The CDR3 runs to 21 residues. CDR3 loop: CASSFRGTSGGPLSSYNEQFF. Complete variable domain (other parts from reference TRBV28 and TRBJ2-1): DVKVTQSSRYLVKRTGEKVFLECVQDMDHENMFWYRQDPGLGLRLIYFSYDVKMKEKGDIPEGYSVSREKKERFSLILESASTNQTSMYLCASSFRGTSGGPLSSYNEQFFGPGTRLTVL.

The V gene is TRBV27, the J gene TRBJ1-6; TCRdb names TRBD1, which stays unverified in the absence of DNA. CDR3 length: 18 amino acids. Germline CDR1 is MNHEY and CDR2 is SMNVEV (reference sequence). CDR3 protein: CASSYKGDTGRYNSPLHF.

The chain employs TRBV7-8 and TRBJ1-5; TCRdb selects TRBD1, and the lack of DNA leaves this call unchecked. CDR3 length equals 16 residues. Germline V gives CDR1 SGHVS, CDR2 FQNEAQ. This chain's CDR3 is CASSLGSGYSNQPQHF.

The J gene is TRBJ1-1, the V gene TRBV7-9. Per the germline V gene, CDR1 is SEHNR and CDR2 is FQNEAQ (reference sequence). The CDR3 consists of 17 residues. This chain's CDR3 is CASSPSAQGLVNTEAFF.

The chain joins TRBV28 to TRBJ2-3; the D call of TRBD1 rests on TCRdb alone, since no DNA is present to check it. The CDR3 runs to 14 residues. Germline CDR1 and CDR2: MDHEN and SYDVKM. CDR3 protein: CASSSRRGLDTQYF.